This TCR beta chain was captured in a study of regulatory T cells in long-lasting Graves disease. The table lists this clonotype with many counts. TCR beta libraries were built with iRepertoire HTBI primers and Arm-PCR of CDR3 regions. TCRdb reprocessed the multiplex PCR reads with MiXCR, giving one entry per CDR3 protein. Of approximately 440,000 distinct CDR3 sequences listed, 15% to 20% were seen once; the top ten hold 9.5% to 15%. The time point was: newly diagnosed GD, antithyroid drugs for less than 3 months. Generation of the TCR library employed RNA extracted from PBMCs. The germline gives CDR1 SEHNR, CDR2 FQNEAQ (reference sequence). The CDR3 runs to 15 residues. V lost 6 bases to trimming and J lost 9 bases; unmatched junction nucleotides: 7. These data were also filed under a second study, of T cells in Graves' hyperthyroidism and ophthalmopathy.

J is TRBJ2-1 and V is TRBV7-9; 14 nucleotides match TRBD2. The sequence was obtained from a middle-aged man with Graves disease. Sequencing used peripheral blood mononuclear cells (PBMCs), obtained at new diagnosis, from a patient treated with antithyroid drugs. CDR3 loop: CASSRSGTSGSEQFF. CDR3 DNA sequence: TGTGCCAGCAGTCGCTCCGGGACTAGCGGGAGTGAGCAGTTCTTC.